These 30 T cell receptor beta chains share one sample of origin, sequenced in a study of blood T cell repertoires in COVID-19. The protocol was immunoSEQ multiplex PCR, while the TCRdb copy is restricted to in-frame clones and leaves out a portion. This sample has some 290,000 clones; almost 90% occur once, and the top ten carry approximately 0.98%. Specimen: peripheral blood. Every receptor here comes from a woman between 35 and 50 years old with COVID-19, enrolled during active disease.

This clone was seen a single time. The chain joins TRBV6-5 to TRBJ1-4; 7 positions match TRBD1. The CDR3 has 13 amino acids. The V gene end was trimmed by 6 bases and the J gene end by 7 bases; junction bases not matched to a gene: 5. Germline V gives CDR1 MNHEY, CDR2 SVGAGI. DNA of the CDR3: TGTGCCAGCAGCCGGACAGGTAGTGAAAAACTGTTTTTT. Encoded protein: CASSRTGSEKLFF.

V and J are TRBV28 and TRBJ2-4; 7 bases are a match to TRBD1. The trim removed 5 bases at V and 3 bases at J, leaving 10 bases unmatched. Germline V gene sequence: CDR1 MDHEN, CDR2 SYDVKM. The CDR3 totals 16 residues. The CDR3 DNA sequence: TGTGCCAGCAGTCTGATCCAGGGGGTTGTCAAAAACATTCAGTACTTC. Amino acids: CASSLIQGVVKNIQYF.

The chain carries TRBV18 and TRBJ2-7; tentatively, D is TRBD1 (5 bases). CDR3 size: 13 residues. Trimming pared 3 bases from V and 5 bases from J, leaving 11 bases between. Germline V gives CDR1 KGHSH, CDR2 LQKENI. In DNA form, the CDR3 reads TGTGCCAGCTCACCCACCCAGGGCAACGAGCAGTACTTC. This codes for CASSPTQGNEQYF.

A note on this clone: Other DNA sequences within the sample encode an identical CDR3. The rearrangement joins TRBV18 to TRBJ1-1, with D perhaps TRBD1 (6 bases). Germline values: CDR1 KGHSH, CDR2 LQKENI. V gave up 2 bases and J gave up 4 bases, with 11 bases separating them. This CDR3 is 14 amino acids long. The CDR3 sequence is CASSPRGGGTEAFF. CDR3 bases: TGTGCCAGCTCACCAAGGGGGGGTGGCACTGAAGCTTTCTTT.

The chain carries TRBV6-2 or TRBV6-3 and TRBJ2-1, with 12 bases fitting TRBD2. The germline V gene encodes CDR1 MNHEY and CDR2 SVGEGT. CDR3 size: 15 residues. The V and J ends lost 6 bases and 5 bases, in that order; junction bases with no gene match: 5. CDR3 bases: TGTGCCAGCAGCTCGACTAGCGGGGGAGACAATGAGCAGTTCTTC. This encodes CASSSTSGGDNEQFF.

This clone has more than one count but fewer than ten. The V and J genes are TRBV3-1 (or the pseudogene TRBV3-2) and TRBJ1-2; D unresolved. In germline, CDR1 is LGHDT, CDR2 YNNKEL (reference sequence). Trimming removed 0 bases at V and 4 bases at J, with 9 bases between. The CDR3 spans 14 residues. The CDR3 region is CASSQERNSYGYTF. The CDR3 nucleotides are TGTGCCAGCAGCCAAGAAAGGAACAGCTATGGCTACACCTTC.

The chain employs TRBV27 and TRBJ2-1; D not resolved. Germline CDR1 reads MNHEY; CDR2 reads SMNVEV (reference sequence). The CDR3 sequence is 12 residues long. V was shortened by 4 bases and J by 4 bases, with 5 bases between the two germline ends. CDR3 DNA sequence: TGTGCCAGCAGTTCTTTATACAATGAGCAGTTCTTC. It encodes CASSSLYNEQFF.

In nucleotides, the CDR3 is TGTGCCAGCTCGACAGTCACCTACGAGCAGTACTTC. Amino acid sequence: CASSTVTYEQYF. The chain uses TRBV28 and TRBJ2-7; weak D call: TRBD1 (5 bases). The ends were cut back, 8 bases at V and 2 bases at J, with 10 bases in the middle. This CDR3 has 12 amino acids. The germline CDR1 and CDR2 sequences are MDHEN and SYDVKM.

This chain links TRBV19 with TRBJ2-3; a possible D gene is TRBD2 (6 bases). V lost 8 bases and J lost 4, with 16 bases in between. The CDR3 has 14 residues. The V gene's germline CDR1 is LNHDA and CDR2 SQIVND (reference sequence). CDR3 DNA sequence: TGTGCCAGTGGCGTTGGGCTAGCGTCAGATACGCAGTATTTT. It translates to CASGVGLASDTQYF. The full variable domain, rest sourced from reference TRBV19 and TRBJ2-3, is DGGITQSPKYLFRKEGQNVTLSCEQNLNHDAMYWYRQDPGQGLRLIYYSQIVNDFQKGDIAEGYSVSREKKESFPLTVTSAQKNPTAFYLCASGVGLASDTQYFGPGTRLTVL.

The chain joins TRBV29-1 to TRBJ2-2; the D gene is possibly TRBD1 (6 bases). The V and J ends lost 5 bases and 5 bases respectively, with 15 bases between them. The germline V gene encodes CDR1 SQVTM and CDR2 ANQGSEA. The CDR3 spans 14 residues. The CDR3 is CSVTAGATTGELFF. The CDR3 nucleotides are TGCAGCGTTACAGCAGGGGCAACGACCGGGGAGCTGTTTTTT.

This clone has only one observation. The V gene is TRBV14, the J gene TRBJ2-3; TRBD2 matches 10 bases. Germline V gene lookup returns CDR1 SGHDN and CDR2 FVKESK. V lost 4 bases and J lost 0; bases outside the gene matches: 28. The CDR3 totals 24 residues. The DNA of the CDR3 is TGTGCCAGCAGCCCAACCGATGAGACTAGCGGGTCTGGAGAGCGGTACGGAAGCACAGATACGCAGTATTTT. Translated, it gives CASSPTDETSGSGERYGSTDTQYF.

CDR3 sequence (DNA): TGTGCCAGCAGCTTTCAGGGCGTTAGCTCCGAGCAGTACTTC. Protein sequence: CASSFQGVSSEQYF. This chain joins TRBV7-2 and TRBJ2-7, with D perhaps TRBD1 (5 bases). Germline V gives CDR1 SGHTA, CDR2 FQGNSA. V was cut by 3 bases and J by 6 bases, with 15 bases left in between. This CDR3 comprises 14 residues.

The chain links TRBV9 to TRBJ2-5; D gene uncertain. V shed 3 bases and J shed 3 bases, with 9 bases lying between them. CDR3 size: 13 residues. Germline V gene sequence: CDR1 SGDLS, CDR2 YYNGEE. CDR3 residues: CASSGGTKETQYF. The CDR3 DNA is TGTGCCAGCAGCGGCGGAACGAAAGAGACCCAGTACTTC.

The V call is TRBV11-2, the J call TRBJ1-1; D uncertain. Trimming shortened V by 1 base and J by 5 bases, and 11 bases separated the two germline ends. CDR1 is SGHAT and CDR2 is FQNNGV in the germline V gene. This CDR3 region has 14 residues. The CDR3 DNA follows: TGTGCCAGCAGCTTAGTAGGAGTAGGTACTGAAGCTTTCTTT. Its protein is CASSLVGVGTEAFF.

This clone has only one observation. The chain joins TRBV24-1 to TRBJ2-7, with D unresolved. Trimming took 5 bases from V and 3 from J, leaving 7 bases between them. Germline lookup yields CDR1 KGHDR and CDR2 SFDVKD. CDR3 length: 12 residues. The CDR3, as DNA: TGTGCCACCAGTGTAGATGGCTACGAGCAGTACTTC. Its translation is CATSVDGYEQYF.

The V gene is TRBV7-9, the J gene TRBJ1-2, with 7 nucleotides matching TRBD1. The CDR3 loop spans 13 amino acids. Germline-derived CDR1 and CDR2 are SEHNR and FQNEAQ (reference sequence). Germline trimming cut 2 bases from V and 8 bases from J; bases unmatched to any gene: 5. CDR3 coding DNA: TGTGCCAGCAGCTTAAAGACAGGGTTGGGCTACACCTTC. Translating gives CASSLKTGLGYTF.

The CDR3 sequence: CASSQVSVGHEKLFF. As DNA, the CDR3 is TGTGCCAGCAGCCAGGTGTCCGTTGGGCATGAAAAACTGTTTTTT. The V gene is TRBV3-1 (or the pseudogene TRBV3-2), the J gene TRBJ1-4; D not certain. Germline V gene data show CDR1 as LGHDT and CDR2 as YNNKEL (reference sequence). The length of the CDR3 is 15 residues. V lost 3 bases and J 6 bases, leaving 14 bases between the germline ends.

This chain joins TRBV12-3 or TRBV12-4 and TRBJ1-5; D perhaps matches TRBD1 (6 bases). The ends were cut back, 6 bases at V and 3 bases at J, with 9 bases in the middle. The CDR3 spans 13 residues. In DNA form, the CDR3 reads TGTGCCAGCAGACAGGGCTTCAATCAGCCCCAGCATTTT. This gives the protein CASRQGFNQPQHF.

The CDR3 DNA reads TGCGCCAGCAGCCAAGATCAAGGTGCAGGGGCCGATGAGCAGTTCTTC. Residues: CASSQDQGAGADEQFF. The V gene is TRBV4-1, the J gene TRBJ2-1, with a possible D match to TRBD1 (6 bases). The CDR3 has 16 amino acids. V dropped 0 bases and J dropped 8 bases, with 17 bases sitting between them. Germline CDR1 reads MGHRA; CDR2 reads YSYEKL.

The CDR3 is CASSLNTGELFF. CDR3 nucleotide sequence: TGTGCCAGCTCACTTAACACCGGGGAGCTGTTTTTT. The chain carries TRBV9 and TRBJ2-2; the D is unclear. From germline, CDR1 is SGDLS and CDR2 YYNGEE. V was shortened by 7 bases and J by 2 bases, with 6 bases between the two germline ends. This CDR3 is built from 12 residues.

The chain couples TRBV11-2 to TRBJ2-7; 10 bases match TRBD2. Trimming cost V 1 base and J 4 bases; bases outside gene matches: 16. The germline gives CDR1 SGHAT, CDR2 FQNNGV. The CDR3 covers 19 residues. The CDR3 sequence: CASSLGSGRLAGVSYEQYF. The CDR3 bases are TGTGCCAGCAGCTTAGGTAGTGGTAGGCTAGCGGGAGTGTCATACGAGCAGTACTTC. The whole variable domain, remainder taken from reference TRBV11-2 and TRBJ2-7, is EAGVAQSPRYKIIEKRQSVAFWCNPISGHATLYWYQQILGQGPKLLIQFQNNGVVDDSQLPKDRFSAERLKGVDSTLKIQPAKLEDSAVYLCASSLGSGRLAGVSYEQYFGPGTRLTVT.

The chain carries TRBV7-3 and TRBJ2-1; no reliable D call. Trimming removed 5 bases from V and 0 bases from J, with 8 bases in between. CDR1 is SGHTA and CDR2 is FQGTGA in the germline V gene. This CDR3 spans 14 amino acids. CDR3 nucleotides: TGTGCCAGCAGCCCCTCCCCCTCCTACAATGAGCAGTTCTTC. Translating gives CASSPSPSYNEQFF.

This chain uses TRBV7-2 with TRBJ1-2; no reliable D call. Between the trimmed V and J ends, which lost 5 bases and 0 bases, there was a span of 13 bases. Germline CDR1 and CDR2: SGHTA and FQGNSA. The CDR3 loop spans 15 amino acids. The CDR3 coding sequence is TGTGCCAGCAGCCCCCCCGGCACAGCTAACTATGGCTACACCTTC. The encoded protein is CASSPPGTANYGYTF.

This sequence joins TRBV19 and TRBJ2-6; 7 bases line up with TRBD1. CDR1 is LNHDA, CDR2 SQIVND, per germline (reference sequence). The CDR3 totals 15 residues. With 3 bases clipped from V and 2 bases from J, the junction kept 1 base outside the gene matches. The CDR3 region has the DNA TGTGCCAGTAGTATTGGGACAGCTGGGGCCAACGTCCTGACTTTC. It is translated as CASSIGTAGANVLTF. The whole variable domain, remainder taken from reference TRBV19 and TRBJ2-6, is DGGITQSPKYLFRKEGQNVTLSCEQNLNHDAMYWYRQDPGQGLRLIYYSQIVNDFQKGDIAEGYSVSREKKESFPLTVTSAQKNPTAFYLCASSIGTAGANVLTFGAGSRLTVL.

V usage is TRBV28 and J usage is TRBJ1-5, with D perhaps matching TRBD1 (5 bases). The germline gives CDR1 MDHEN, CDR2 SYDVKM. V gave up 7 bases and J gave up 6 bases, with 10 bases separating them. CDR3 size: 12 residues. Here the CDR3 reads CASKRQGQPQHF. Written as DNA, the CDR3 is TGTGCCAGCAAGCGTCAGGGTCAGCCCCAGCATTTT.

Remarks on this clone: Other DNA sequences in the sample encode the same CDR3. This chain joins TRBV7-2 and TRBJ1-5, with D uncertain. The germline CDR1 and CDR2 sequences are SGHTA and FQGNSA. Trimming removed 0 bases at V and 5 bases at J, with 5 bases between. This CDR3 region has 13 residues. The DNA of the CDR3 is TGTGCCAGCAGCTTAGCCGGGGATCAGCCCCAGCATTTT. Translating it yields CASSLAGDQPQHF.

This chain joins TRBV15 and TRBJ2-2; TRBD1 matches 7 bases. The V gene's germline CDR1 is LNHNV and CDR2 YYDKDF (reference sequence). J gave up 5 bases and V 4 bases, and 7 bases lay outside the gene matches. The CDR3 is made up of 15 amino acids. This CDR3 reads CATSKEGQLTGELFF. The CDR3 DNA is TGTGCCACCAGCAAAGAGGGACAGTTAACCGGGGAGCTGTTTTTT. The whole variable domain, filled in from reference TRBV15 and TRBJ2-2, reads DAMVIQNPRYQVTQFGKPVTLSCSQTLNHNVMYWYQQKSSQAPKLLFHYYDKDFNNEADTPDNFQSRRPNTSFCFLDIRSPGLGDTAMYLCATSKEGQLTGELFFGEGSRLTVL.

V usage is TRBV7-9 and J usage is TRBJ1-2; D remains unclear. Trimming took off 0 bases at V and 8 bases at J, with 13 bases between the two ends. The CDR3 covers 14 residues. Germline-derived CDR1 and CDR2 are SEHNR and FQNEAQ (reference sequence). The CDR3 DNA sequence: TGTGCCAGCAGCTTAGCGGTCGCAGGAGGGGGCTACACCTTC. Residues: CASSLAVAGGGYTF. Combining the CDR3 with reference TRBV7-9 and TRBJ1-2 gives the whole variable domain DTGVSQNPRHKITKRGQNVTFRCDPISEHNRLYWYRQTLGQGPEFLTYFQNEAQLEKSRLLSDRFSAERPKGSFSTLEIQRTEQGDSAMYLCASSLAVAGGGYTFGSGTRLTVV.

The chain is built from TRBV27 and TRBJ2-1, with 10 bases that match TRBD2. CDR1 is MNHEY and CDR2 is SMNVEV in the germline V gene (reference sequence). This CDR3 spans 14 amino acids. Trimming removed 6 bases from V and 5 bases from J; junction bases left unmatched: 4. Here the CDR3 reads CASRGTSAHNEQFF. The CDR3 DNA is TGTGCCAGCAGGGGGACTAGCGCCCACAATGAGCAGTTCTTC.

The genes are TRBV13 and TRBJ1-1; 7 positions agree with TRBD1. J gave up 4 bases and V 7 bases, and 15 bases lay outside the gene matches. Per the germline V gene, CDR1 is PRHDT and CDR2 is FYEKMQ (reference sequence). The CDR3 totals 16 residues. The CDR3 DNA is TGTGCCAGCACCCCCCCCGCGAAGGGGGCGTTCACTGAAGCTTTCTTT. The encoded protein is CASTPPAKGAFTEAFF. Full variable domain (rest looked up from reference TRBV13 and TRBJ1-1): AAGVIQSPRHLIKEKRETATLKCYPIPRHDTVYWYQQGPGQDPQFLISFYEKMQSDKGSIPDRFSAQQFSDYHSELNMSSLELGDSALYFCASTPPAKGAFTEAFFGQGTRLTVV.